What follows describes a single TCR beta chain. This sample was included in a study of blood T cell repertoires in COVID-19. The germline V gene encodes CDR1 ENHRY and CDR2 SYGVKD. There are 15 residues in the CDR3. The V end was cut by 0 bases, the J end by 2 bases, with 5 bases between. Libraries were prepared by immunoSEQ multiplex PCR; TCRdb keeps only in-frame clonotypes and omits some of them. The data show approximately 440,000 clones, roughly 90% seen once. The material sequenced was PBMCs or T cells enriched from blood (not recorded which). V and J are TRBV10-3 and TRBJ2-6, with D uncertain. The sequence came from a woman aged 18-30 years who had recovered from COVID-19. CDR3 in amino acids: CAISESTTGANVLTF. CDR3 DNA sequence: TGTGCCATCAGTGAGTCGACAACTGGGGCCAACGTCCTGACTTTC.